A single sample gave rise to the 27 T cell receptor beta chains below, sequenced in a study of blood T cell repertoires in COVID-19. Using immunoSEQ multiplex PCR, the repertoire was profiled, and TCRdb retains in-frame clones only, with some absent. This sample has about 300,000 clones, with approximately 88% found just once. The sample consisted of PBMCs or T cells enriched from blood (not recorded which). Receptors originate from a man in his sixties who had recovered from COVID-19.

The chain uses TRBV6-5 and TRBJ2-5; 7 bases line up with TRBD1. Trimming removed 6 bases from V and 4 bases from J; junction bases left unmatched: 5. Per the germline V gene, CDR1 is MNHEY and CDR2 is SVGAGI. CDR3 length equals 13 residues. As DNA, the CDR3 is TGTGCCAGCAGCGACAGGGTACCAGAGACCCAGTACTTC. Amino acid sequence: CASSDRVPETQYF.

The rearrangement uses TRBV7-8 and TRBJ2-1; 9 bases line up with TRBD2. The V segment lost 0 bases and the J segment 0 bases; nucleotides outside the gene matches: 12. In germline, CDR1 is SGHVS, CDR2 FQNEAQ. This CDR3 contains 20 residues. The CDR3 region is CASSLARPRLAASSYNEQFF. In nucleotides, the CDR3 is TGTGCCAGCAGCTTAGCGCGACCGAGACTAGCGGCGAGCTCCTACAATGAGCAGTTCTTC.

This sequence joins TRBV28 and TRBJ1-5, with no clear D. The CDR3 is 15 amino acids. CDR1 is MDHEN and CDR2 is SYDVKM in the germline V gene. With 2 bases removed from V and 9 bases from J, the gap between germline ends came to 17 bases. CDR3 region: CASSLQRSPVRPQHF. In nucleotides, the CDR3 is TGTGCCAGCAGTTTACAGCGCTCACCGGTCCGGCCCCAGCATTTT.

The V gene is TRBV4-1, the J gene TRBJ1-5, with D unresolved. The CDR3 consists of 14 residues. Germline lookup yields CDR1 MGHRA and CDR2 YSYEKL. Deletions cut 2 bases from V and 6 bases from J, with 11 bases between. The CDR3 nucleotides read TGCGCCAGCAGCCAATACAATTCAGGTCAGCCCCAGCATTTT. As protein: CASSQYNSGQPQHF.

The CDR3 sequence is CASSLGLGEYEQYF. The CDR3 DNA sequence: TGTGCCAGCTCATTGGGACTAGGAGAATACGAGCAGTACTTC. The V and J genes are TRBV18 and TRBJ2-7; 8 bases map to TRBD2. The trim removed 5 bases at V and 4 bases at J, leaving 7 bases unmatched. The CDR3 runs to 14 residues. CDR1 and CDR2 (germline): KGHSH, LQKENI.

The J gene is TRBJ2-7, the V gene TRBV7-2; possibly TRBD2 for D (5 bases). CDR1 SGHTA and CDR2 FQGNSA come from the germline V gene. The CDR3 runs to 14 residues. V was clipped by 1 base and J by 1 base, with 8 bases between them. The CDR3 nucleotides read TGTGCCAGCAGCTTAGATCGGGGATCCTACGAGCAGTACTTC. It encodes CASSLDRGSYEQYF.

The gene calls are TRBV24-1 and TRBJ1-1, with 11 positions matching TRBD1. The V segment lost 4 bases and the J segment 6 bases; nucleotides outside the gene matches: 12. Germline loops: CDR1 KGHDR, CDR2 SFDVKD. This CDR3 region has 17 residues. DNA for the CDR3: TGTGCCACCAGTGACTCGCCAATAGGACAGGGGGCCCCTGAAGCTTTCTTT. This gives the protein CATSDSPIGQGAPEAFF.

The chain uses TRBV5-6 and TRBJ2-2; the match to TRBD1 covers 11 bases. Germline V gives CDR1 SGHDT, CDR2 YYEEEE. This CDR3 has 16 amino acids. Trimming took 1 base from V and 4 from J; bases not matched to a gene: 3. CDR3 sequence: CASSLWTGGFTGELFF. The CDR3 nucleotides are TGTGCCAGCAGCTTGTGGACAGGGGGCTTCACCGGGGAGCTGTTTTTT.

This clone was counted once. V and J are TRBV19 and TRBJ1-4; TRBD1 aligns across 9 bases. From germline, CDR1 is LNHDA and CDR2 SQIVND (reference sequence). V shed 4 bases, J shed 4 bases, and the junction held 10 bases outside the gene matches. CDR3 length: 17 amino acids. This chain's CDR3 is CASSSTGQGNSNEKLFF. The CDR3 nucleotides are TGTGCCAGTAGTAGCACCGGACAGGGGAATAGTAATGAAAAACTGTTTTTT.

This clone appeared a single time. The J gene is TRBJ1-6, the V gene TRBV25-1; 7 bases fit TRBD1. The germline CDR1 and CDR2 sequences are MGHDK and SYGVNS. This CDR3 is 13 amino acids long. The junction had 3 bases not matched to a gene; V was cut back by 4 bases and J by 9 bases. The CDR3 bases are TGTGCCAGCAGTGGACAGGGATTTTCACCCCTCCACTTT. It encodes CASSGQGFSPLHF.

This clone was recorded only once. The sample holds other DNA sequences that translate to the same CDR3. This chain joins TRBV19 and TRBJ1-5; possibly TRBD1 for D (6 bases). Per the germline V gene, CDR1 is LNHDA and CDR2 is SQIVND (reference sequence). The V end was cut by 3 bases, the J end by 4 bases, with 10 bases between. The length of the CDR3 is 14 residues. The CDR3 protein is CASSIRDTNQPQHF. In nucleotides, the CDR3 is TGTGCCAGTAGTATCCGGGACACTAATCAGCCCCAGCATTTT.

The V and J genes are TRBV6-2 or TRBV6-3 and TRBJ2-3; the D gene is possibly TRBD1 (6 bases). The ends were cut back, 2 bases at V and 1 base at J, with 10 bases in the middle. From germline, CDR1 is MNHEY and CDR2 SVGEGT. This CDR3 spans 15 amino acids. CDR3 nucleotide sequence: TGTGCCAGCAGTTACGTTGGGGGCCGCACAGATACGCAGTATTTT. It yields the protein CASSYVGGRTDTQYF.

The J gene is TRBJ2-1, the V gene TRBV7-9; 9 bases map to TRBD1. Germline-derived CDR1 and CDR2 are SEHNR and FQNEAQ (reference sequence). V lost 3 bases, J lost 9 bases, and 12 bases stayed unmatched. CDR3 length: 16 residues. CDR3 loop: CASSLDLGQGGSEQFF. For the CDR3, the DNA is TGTGCCAGCAGCTTGGACTTGGGACAGGGAGGGAGTGAGCAGTTCTTC.

As to this clone: The same CDR3 also results from other DNA sequences found in this sample. This rearrangement joins TRBV5-1 to TRBJ1-5; D call uncertain. Germline lookup yields CDR1 SGHRS and CDR2 YFSETQ. V dropped 0 bases and J dropped 3 bases, with 7 bases sitting between them. This CDR3 contains 14 residues. The CDR3 nucleotides read TGCGCCAGCAGCTTGGGAGGTTACAATCAGCCCCAGCATTTT. Translation gives CASSLGGYNQPQHF.

The chain joins TRBV30 to TRBJ1-5; no clear D. V lost 2 bases and J 6 bases, leaving 14 bases between the germline ends. The CDR3 spans 14 residues. Per germline, CDR1 GTSNPN and CDR2 SVGIG (reference sequence). The CDR3 reads CAWSMDARGQPQHF. The DNA of the CDR3 is TGTGCCTGGAGTATGGACGCGCGGGGTCAGCCCCAGCATTTT.

This clone showed up just a few times. Here the CDR3 DNA reads TGTGCCAGCAGTAAGGGACTAGCTGGCTACACCTTC. Amino acid sequence: CASSKGLAGYTF. This chain connects TRBV14 to TRBJ1-2, with D possibly matching TRBD1 (5 bases). The V gene lost 6 bases and the J gene lost 7 bases, with 12 bases spanning the gap. Germline CDR1 SGHDN, CDR2 FVKESK. CDR3 length equals 12 residues.

CDR3 residues: CAWSDSNYEQYF. The CDR3 DNA follows: TGTGCCTGGAGTGATTCCAACTACGAGCAGTACTTC. The chain carries TRBV30 and TRBJ2-7, with D hard to call. V lost 1 base and J lost 3, with 7 bases in between. The length of the CDR3 is 12 residues. Germline values: CDR1 GTSNPN, CDR2 SVGIG (reference sequence).

This clone was recorded once. The V call is TRBV11-2, the J call TRBJ2-7, with D possibly being TRBD2 (6 bases). Germline V gene data show CDR1 as SGHAT and CDR2 as FQNNGV. The CDR3 length is 15 residues. V dropped 5 bases and J dropped 3 bases, with 17 bases sitting between them. The DNA of the CDR3 is TGTGCCAGCAGCCTGATGGCGGCGGGAAACTACGAGCAGTACTTC. The encoded protein is CASSLMAAGNYEQYF.

The V and J genes are TRBV7-3 and TRBJ2-1, with D perhaps matching TRBD2 (5 bases). Trimming removed 5 bases at V and 10 bases at J, with 15 bases between. Germline CDR1 SGHTA, CDR2 FQGTGA. The CDR3 contains 13 residues. CDR3 nucleotide sequence: TGTGCCAGCAGCCTAGCCCTGCCCTCGGAGCAGTTCTTC. This encodes CASSLALPSEQFF.

This chain links TRBV29-1 with TRBJ1-1; D is unresolved. Per the germline V gene, CDR1 is SQVTM and CDR2 is ANQGSEA. The V end lost 2 bases, the J end lost 0 bases, and 7 bases lay between the germline ends. CDR3 length: 13 residues. CDR3 in amino acids: CSVELSLNTEAFF. CDR3 sequence (DNA): TGCAGCGTTGAACTCAGTTTGAACACTGAAGCTTTCTTT.

The V call is TRBV5-1, the J call TRBJ2-5, with D maybe TRBD1 (6 bases). Trimming shortened V by 0 bases and J by 2 bases, and 14 bases separated the two germline ends. Germline V lookup: CDR1 SGHRS, CDR2 YFSETQ. CDR3 length equals 16 residues. The CDR3 is CASSLAAGVPQETQYF. The CDR3, as DNA: TGCGCCAGCAGCTTGGCGGCAGGGGTTCCGCAAGAGACCCAGTACTTC. Supplemented by reference TRBV5-1 and TRBJ2-5, the full variable domain reads KAGVTQTPRYLIKTRGQQVTLSCSPISGHRSVSWYQQTPGQGLQFLFEYFSETQRNKGNFPGRFSGRQFSNSRSEMNVSTLELGDSALYLCASSLAAGVPQETQYFGPGTRLLVL.

CDR3 residues: CASSRDPGQGSYGYTF. CDR3 nucleotide sequence: TGTGCCAGCAGCCGAGACCCGGGACAGGGTAGCTATGGCTACACCTTC. V is TRBV14 and J is TRBJ1-2; 9 positions match TRBD1. CDR3 size: 16 residues. Germline values: CDR1 SGHDN, CDR2 FVKESK. V was pared by 4 bases and J by 4 bases, with 10 bases of the junction left unmatched. Full variable domain (rest looked up from reference TRBV14 and TRBJ1-2): EAGVTQFPSHSVIEKGQTVTLRCDPISGHDNLYWYRRVMGKEIKFLLHFVKESKQDESGMPNNRFLAERTGGTYSTLKVQPAELEDSGVYFCASSRDPGQGSYGYTFGSGTRLTVV.

The chain uses TRBV2 and TRBJ1-5; possibly TRBD1 for D (5 bases). Germline CDR1 and CDR2: SNHLY and FYNNEI. V was trimmed by 6 bases and J by 1 base, leaving 13 bases between them. This CDR3 is built from 15 residues. Here the CDR3 DNA reads TGTGCCAGCAGGAATGGAGGGGTGAGCAATCAGCCCCAGCATTTT. Translating it yields CASRNGGVSNQPQHF.

The V gene is TRBV19, the J gene TRBJ2-5; 12 nucleotides agree with TRBD2. V lost 3 bases, J lost 6 bases, and 17 bases stayed unmatched. Germline CDR1 LNHDA, CDR2 SQIVND (reference sequence). CDR3 length equals 19 residues. The CDR3: CASSIGGLAGGAPWQTQYF. The CDR3 DNA reads as TGTGCCAGTAGTATTGGTGGTCTAGCGGGAGGGGCGCCTTGGCAGACCCAGTACTTC.

The V call is TRBV24-1, the J call TRBJ2-1; 13 positions match TRBD2. Germline V lookup: CDR1 KGHDR, CDR2 SFDVKD. Losses at the gene ends were 4 bases for V and 8 bases for J; bases not matched to a gene: 4. CDR3 length: 15 amino acids. CDR3 amino acids: CATSDSGLAGDEQFF. The CDR3 bases are TGTGCCACCAGTGACTCCGGACTAGCGGGAGATGAGCAGTTCTTC.

The rearrangement uses TRBV3-1 (or the pseudogene TRBV3-2) and TRBJ1-5, with D maybe TRBD1 (6 bases). CDR3 length: 15 amino acids. Trimming shortened V by 3 bases and J by 0 bases, and 9 bases separated the two germline ends. Germline V gives CDR1 LGHDT, CDR2 YNNKEL (reference sequence). The CDR3 DNA sequence: TGTGCCAGCAGCCATCACAGGGATAGCAATCAGCCCCAGCATTTT. Residues: CASSHHRDSNQPQHF.

The gene calls are TRBV19 and TRBJ1-4, with TRBD1 identical over 12 bases. Germline assignment: CDR1 LNHDA and CDR2 SQIVND (reference sequence). The V gene end was trimmed by 5 bases and the J gene end by 2 bases; junction bases not matched to a gene: 6. This CDR3 has 17 amino acids. The CDR3 is CASSAGTGGGTNEKLFF. CDR3 nucleotides: TGTGCCAGTAGTGCCGGGACAGGGGGCGGCACTAATGAAAAACTGTTTTTT.